This TCR beta chain comes out of a study of regulatory T cells in long-lasting Graves disease. According to the study, TCR beta libraries were built with iRepertoire HTBI primers and CDR3-region Arm-PCR. TCRdb re-called the multiplex PCR reads through MiXCR, storing one row per CDR3 protein. The sample shows over 350,000 distinct CDR3 sequences, 15% of them seen only once. This clonotype was seen many times. Regarding time point: newly diagnosed GD, antithyroid drugs for less than 3 months. Construction of the TCR library relied on RNA isolated from PBMCs. The sample was also linked to a second study, of T cells in Graves' hyperthyroidism and ophthalmopathy. From that paper: Each patient was aged 18 to 65 and had newly diagnosed hyperthyroidism of under 2 months' duration. HTBI primers were the set used in a first-round RT-PCR of the TCR CDR3. Using 13 V-J features, a model discriminated ophthalmopathy from stable hyperthyroidism. Ophthalmopathy was identified by the model a median about 6 months ahead of onset.

The receptor was derived from a woman aged 40 to 55 with Graves disease. The input for sequencing was peripheral blood mononuclear cells (PBMCs), taken at new diagnosis, from a patient treated with antithyroid drugs.

The CDR3 protein is CSARPGGADTQYF. CDR3 DNA: TGCAGTGCTAGACCCGGGGGGGCAGATACGCAGTATTTT. V and J are TRBV20-1 and TRBJ2-3, with 8 bases identical to TRBD2. The length of the CDR3 is 13 residues. Trimming cost V 2 bases and J 4 bases; bases outside gene matches: 2. The germline gives CDR1 DFQATT, CDR2 SNEGSKA (reference sequence).